A selection of T cell receptor beta chains follows, all from one sample in a study of blood T cell repertoires in COVID-19. Some clones are missing from TCRdb's copy, which holds only in-frame ones; the method was immunoSEQ multiplex PCR. Of over 85,000 clones listed, around nine tenths were seen once; the top ten hold more than 3.5%. Specimen: peripheral blood. Receptor source: a human donor with COVID-19, enrolled during active disease. The donor label of this sample is uncertain. CDR3s include the opening cysteine and the closing phenylalanine or tryptophan. Each record gives: V gene, clone size, D gene, J gene, CDR3 DNA, CDR3 protein. A D gene is named only where the DNA matches it firmly. Clone size, where shown, is once, few, many, or a class for clones that have expanded.

>TRBV12-5|NA|TRBD2|TRBJ2-5
TGTGCTAGTGGATACCTGGGAGGGATGGGAGAGACCCAGTACTTC
CASGYLGGMGETQYF
>TRBV4-2|NA|NA|TRBJ1-4
TGTGCCAGCTGCCGGGGGGGCGGACCAAATGAAAAACTGTTTTTT
CASCRGGGPNEKLFF
>TRBV7-9|NA|NA|TRBJ1-2
TGTGCCAGCAGCTTAGCGCACAGCCGCTACACCTTC
CASSLAHSRYTF
>TRBV28|NA|TRBD1|TRBJ2-4
TGTGCCAGCAGTTCCACAGGGGTAGCCAAAAACATTCAGTACTTC
CASSSTGVAKNIQYF
>TRBV11-2|NA|NA|TRBJ2-5
TGTGCCAGCAGCTTGGGGGGGCGAGAGACCCAGTACTTC
CASSLGGRETQYF
>TRBV28|NA|NA|TRBJ1-2
TGTGCCAGCAGTTACGGTCCCGAACTCTATGGCTACACCTTC
CASSYGPELYGYTF
>TRBV5-8|NA|NA|TRBJ1-2
TGTGCCAGCAGCGCCTCAAGCAACTATGGCTACACCTTC
CASSASSNYGYTF
>TRBV6-1|NA|NA|TRBJ1-2
TGTGCCAGCAGTGAAGCGCCACTCGACAGACCCGGCTACACCTTC
CASSEAPLDRPGYTF
>TRBV19|NA|TRBD2|TRBJ2-1
TGTGCCAGTAGTATAGATCTCACTAGCGGGGTCGATGAGCAGTTCTTC
CASSIDLTSGVDEQFF
>TRBV10-3|NA|NA|TRBJ2-7
TGTGCCATCAGCCCAGCGGACCCCTACGAGCAGTACTTC
CAISPADPYEQYF
>TRBV25-1|NA|NA|TRBJ1-4
TGTGCCAGCAGCCTCACGGCGGGGGGGGTTGCTGAAAAACTGTTTTTT
CASSLTAGGVAEKLFF
>TRBV29-1|NA|TRBD1|TRBJ2-6
TGCAGCGTTGAAGATCCTAAGGGGGCGGGGGCCAACGTCCTGACTTTC
CSVEDPKGAGANVLTF
>TRBV14|NA|NA|TRBJ1-1
TGTGCCAGCAGCCAAGATCCGTCCGGGAACACTGAAGCTTTCTTT
CASSQDPSGNTEAFF
>TRBV9|once|NA|TRBJ2-1
TGTGCCAGCAGCGTAGGAGGCGATGAGCAGTTCTTC
CASSVGGDEQFF
>TRBV6-5|NA|NA|TRBJ1-3
TGTGCCAGCAGTTACTCGGGGGGTTCTGGAAACACCATATATTTT
CASSYSGGSGNTIYF
>TRBV10-2|NA|NA|TRBJ1-5
TGCGCCAGCAGTGAGGGGGCAGGGGACAATCAGCCCCAGCATTTT
CASSEGAGDNQPQHF
>TRBV5-1|NA|NA|TRBJ1-4
TGCGCCAGTCGCACGGGCACCCAGGGGGAAAAACTGTTTTTT
CASRTGTQGEKLFF
>TRBV11-2|NA|NA|TRBJ2-7
TGTGCCAGCAGCTTAGATAGTGACAGGGAGGTAGACTTC
CASSLDSDREVDF
>TRBV3-1/TRBV3-2|NA|NA|TRBJ1-1
TGTGCCAGCTTCCCTTCGGGGGGGCGGAACACTGAAGCTTTCTTT
CASFPSGGRNTEAFF
>TRBV4-1|few|NA|TRBJ1-2
TGCGCCAGCAGCCAAGAGCGTGGCTATGGCTACACCTTC
CASSQERGYGYTF
>TRBV2|NA|NA|TRBJ1-2
TGTGCCAGCAGTGATCGACAGGTCTATGGCTACACCTTC
CASSDRQVYGYTF
>TRBV18|NA|TRBD2|TRBJ2-1
TGTGCCAGCTCACCACCTGGGCTAGCGGGGGGCAATGAGCAGTTCTTC
CASSPPGLAGGNEQFF
>TRBV15|few|TRBD2|TRBJ2-3
TGTGCCACCAGCAGAGATGGAGCGGGGGGAGTCACAGATACGCAGTATTTT
CATSRDGAGGVTDTQYF
>TRBV24-1|NA|TRBD1|TRBJ1-5
TGTGCCACCAGTGATGACAGGGGGCACCAGCCCCAGCATTTT
CATSDDRGHQPQHF
>TRBV7-9|few|NA|TRBJ1-2
TGTGCCAGCAGCTTATCGGACAGCCCCTATGGCTACACCTTC
CASSLSDSPYGYTF
>TRBV14|NA|TRBD1|TRBJ1-4
TGTGCCAGCAGCCGGGGACAGTTTAATGAAAAACTGTTTTTT
CASSRGQFNEKLFF
>TRBV9|NA|TRBD1|TRBJ1-2
TGTGCCAGCAGCCCCGGGACAGGGCGCGGCTACACCTTC
CASSPGTGRGYTF
>TRBV2|once|NA|TRBJ2-3
TGTGCCAGCAGGCCCGCCCGGGCAGATACGCAGTATTTT
CASRPARADTQYF
>TRBV7-6|once|TRBD1|TRBJ1-1
TGTGCCAGCAGCACTCGGACAGGGCGGGACACTGAAGCTTTCTTT
CASSTRTGRDTEAFF
>TRBV18|NA|TRBD1|TRBJ1-1
TGTGCCAGCTCGCTCGGACAGGGGAGTAGCACTGAAGCTTTCTTT
CASSLGQGSSTEAFF
>TRBV5-4|NA|NA|TRBJ2-3
TGTGCCAGCAGCTTGAAGAGTCTGGGGCCCACAGATACGCAGTATTTT
CASSLKSLGPTDTQYF
>TRBV28|once|NA|TRBJ1-5
TGTGCCAGCAGTTCCCCACTGGAGGGGCAGCCCCAGCATTTT
CASSSPLEGQPQHF
>TRBV30|NA|TRBD1|TRBJ1-2
TGTGCCTGGGCCGGACAGGGGGCGCTGGTCTATGGCTACACCTTC
CAWAGQGALVYGYTF
>TRBV5-1|NA|TRBD1|TRBJ2-7
TGCGCCAGCAGTACAGGGGGCGCCTCCTACGAGCAGTACTTC
CASSTGGASYEQYF
>TRBV5-4|NA|TRBD1|TRBJ2-7
TGTGCCAGCAGCTCATTCGGGACAGGGAATTTCTACGAGCAGTACTTC
CASSSFGTGNFYEQYF
>TRBV4-1|NA|NA|TRBJ1-6
TGCGCCAGCAGCCTCGGACACCCGGGCCTATCCTATAATTCACCCCTCCACTTT
CASSLGHPGLSYNSPLHF
>TRBV4-2|NA|NA|TRBJ1-4
TGTGCCAGCAGCCAACGAAAGACAGCAACTAATGAAAAACTGTTTTTT
CASSQRKTATNEKLFF
>TRBV5-4|NA|TRBD1|TRBJ2-5
TGTGCCAGCAGCACGGGACAGGGTGGTGAGACCCAGTACTTC
CASSTGQGGETQYF
>TRBV4-2|NA|TRBD1|TRBJ2-5
TGTGCCAGCAGCTCGAAACAGGGGGCTCAAGAGACCCAGTACTTC
CASSSKQGAQETQYF
>TRBV19|NA|TRBD1|TRBJ2-7
TGTGCCAGTAGCAACCTTCTGGAGGGACAGGGCATCTACGAGCAGTACTTC
CASSNLLEGQGIYEQYF
>TRBV5-1|NA|NA|TRBJ1-1
TGCGCCAGCAGCCAGCGCACAGGGAACACTGAAGCTTTCTTT
CASSQRTGNTEAFF
>TRBV5-4|once|TRBD1|TRBJ1-4
TGTGCCAGCAGCCCGGACAGGGAAGCAACTAATGAAAAACTGTTTTTT
CASSPDREATNEKLFF
>TRBV6-4|NA|NA|TRBJ2-7
TGTGCCAGCACCCCCTTTACACAGGCTAGGATCTACGAGCAGTACTTC
CASTPFTQARIYEQYF
>TRBV3-1/TRBV3-2|NA|TRBD1|TRBJ1-6
TGTGCCAGCACCGACCTTGGGACAGGGCCTAACCATTCACCCCTCCACTTT
CASTDLGTGPNHSPLHF
>TRBV29-1|NA|TRBD1|TRBJ2-5
TGCAGCGTTACACTCGGGACAGCACAAGAGACCCAGTACTTC
CSVTLGTAQETQYF
>TRBV3-1/TRBV3-2|NA|TRBD2|TRBJ2-1
TGTGCCAGCAGCCTCTTGGCGGGGGACAATGAGCAGTTCTTC
CASSLLAGDNEQFF
>TRBV29-1|NA|TRBD1|TRBJ2-7
TGCAGCGTTGCCGGACAGGAACCCTACGAGCAGTACTTC
CSVAGQEPYEQYF
>TRBV5-1|NA|NA|TRBJ1-3
TGCGCCAGCCGGCAGGAGGGGTGGAACACCATATATTTT
CASRQEGWNTIYF
>TRBV7-9|NA|NA|TRBJ1-1
TGTGCCAGCAGCTTCCCGCCGGGGAACACTGAAGCTTTCTTT
CASSFPPGNTEAFF
>TRBV6-6|NA|TRBD1|TRBJ1-4
TGTGCCAGCGGAAGGGGGCTCGGAGGAGAAAAACTGTTTTTT
CASGRGLGGEKLFF
>TRBV21-1|once|NA|TRBJ2-3
TGTGCCAGCAGCAACACCCACGGACAGGGGGTAACAGATACGCAGTATTTT
CASSNTHGQGVTDTQYF
>TRBV12-3/TRBV12-4|NA|NA|TRBJ2-7
TGTGCCAGCAGTTCCAGTTACGAGCAGTACTTC
CASSSSYEQYF
>TRBV13|NA|TRBD1|TRBJ2-2
TGTGCCAGCAGGGGTGCTTGGGACAGGGGACTTACCGGGGAGCTGTTTTTT
CASRGAWDRGLTGELFF